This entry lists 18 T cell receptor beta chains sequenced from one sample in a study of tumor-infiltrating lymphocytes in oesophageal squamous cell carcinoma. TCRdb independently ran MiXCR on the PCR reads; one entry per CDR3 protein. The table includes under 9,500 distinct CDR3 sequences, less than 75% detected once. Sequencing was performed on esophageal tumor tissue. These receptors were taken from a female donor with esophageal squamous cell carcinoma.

CDR3 loop: CASSLGSSSYNEQFF. The CDR3 bases are TGTGCCAGCAGCCTCGGGAGTTCGTCCTACAATGAGCAGTTCTTC. The chain employs TRBV12-3 or TRBV12-4 and TRBJ2-3; possible D gene TRBD2, 6 bases. The tail of the sequence fits TRBJ2-1 better, so the J call may be wrong. The CDR3 has 15 residues.

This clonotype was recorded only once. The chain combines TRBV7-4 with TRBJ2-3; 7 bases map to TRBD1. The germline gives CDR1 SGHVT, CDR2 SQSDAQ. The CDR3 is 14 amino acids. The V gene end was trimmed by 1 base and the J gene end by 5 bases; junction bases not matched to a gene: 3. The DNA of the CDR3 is TGTGCCAGCAGCTTAGGACAGGGTAAAGATACGCAGTATTTT. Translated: CASSLGQGKDTQYF.

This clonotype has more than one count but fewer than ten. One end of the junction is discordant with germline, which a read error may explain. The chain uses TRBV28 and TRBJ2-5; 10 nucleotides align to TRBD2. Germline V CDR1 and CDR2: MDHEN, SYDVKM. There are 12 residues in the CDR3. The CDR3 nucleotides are TGTGCCAGCAGTTTAACTAGCGGGACCTTGTTCTTC. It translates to CASSLTSGTLFF.

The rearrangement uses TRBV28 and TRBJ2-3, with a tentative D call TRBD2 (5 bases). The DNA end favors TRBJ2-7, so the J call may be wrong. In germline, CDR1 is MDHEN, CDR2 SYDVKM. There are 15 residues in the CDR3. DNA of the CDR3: TGTGCCAGCAGTTTATATGAACGGGAATCATACGAGCAGTACTTC. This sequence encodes CASSLYERESYEQYF.

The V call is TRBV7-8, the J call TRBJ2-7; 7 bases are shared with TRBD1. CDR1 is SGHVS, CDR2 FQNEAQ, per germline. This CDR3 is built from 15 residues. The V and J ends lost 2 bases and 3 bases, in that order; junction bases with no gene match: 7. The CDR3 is CASSLTGVRGYEQYF. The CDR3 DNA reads TGTGCCAGCAGCTTAACAGGGGTTCGGGGCTACGAGCAGTACTTC.

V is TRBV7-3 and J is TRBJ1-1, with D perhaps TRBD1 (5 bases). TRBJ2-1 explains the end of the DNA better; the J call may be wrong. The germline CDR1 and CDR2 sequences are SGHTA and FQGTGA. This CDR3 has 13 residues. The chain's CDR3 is CASTESRAREQFF. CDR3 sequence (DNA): TGTGCCAGCACCGAAAGCAGGGCTCGGGAGCAGTTCTTC.

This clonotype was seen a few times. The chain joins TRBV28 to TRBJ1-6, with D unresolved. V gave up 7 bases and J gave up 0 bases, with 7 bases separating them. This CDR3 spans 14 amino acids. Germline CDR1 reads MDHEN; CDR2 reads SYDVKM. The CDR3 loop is CASTEGSYNSPLHF. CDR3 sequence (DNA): TGTGCCAGCACGGAAGGCTCCTATAATTCACCCCTCCACTTT.

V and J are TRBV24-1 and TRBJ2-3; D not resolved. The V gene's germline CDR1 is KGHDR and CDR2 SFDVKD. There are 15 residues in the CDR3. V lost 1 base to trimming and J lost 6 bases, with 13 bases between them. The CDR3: CATSDLGLTPDTQYF. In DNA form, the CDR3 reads TGTGCCACCAGTGATTTAGGGCTTACCCCCGATACGCAGTATTTT.

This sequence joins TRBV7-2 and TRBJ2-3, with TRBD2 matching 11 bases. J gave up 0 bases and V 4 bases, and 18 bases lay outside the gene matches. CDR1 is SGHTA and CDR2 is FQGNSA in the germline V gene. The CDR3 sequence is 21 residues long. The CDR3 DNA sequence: TGTGCCAGCAGCTCCTATCCGCTACTAGCGGGAGTGGGTGCGAGCACAGATACGCAGTATTTT. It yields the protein CASSSYPLLAGVGASTDTQYF.

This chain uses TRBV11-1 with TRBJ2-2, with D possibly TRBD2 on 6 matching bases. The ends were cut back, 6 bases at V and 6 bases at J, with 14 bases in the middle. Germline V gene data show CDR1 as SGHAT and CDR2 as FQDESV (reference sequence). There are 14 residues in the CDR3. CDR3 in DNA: TGTGCCAGCAGTCGACTAGTGGGAGCCGGGGAGCTGTTTTTT. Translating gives CASSRLVGAGELFF.

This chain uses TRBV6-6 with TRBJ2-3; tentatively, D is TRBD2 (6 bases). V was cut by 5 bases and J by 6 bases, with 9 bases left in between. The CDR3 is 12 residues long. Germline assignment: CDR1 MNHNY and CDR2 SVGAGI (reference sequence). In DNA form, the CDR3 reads TGTGCCAGCAGTAAACGGGGGGATACGCAGTATTTT. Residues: CASSKRGDTQYF.

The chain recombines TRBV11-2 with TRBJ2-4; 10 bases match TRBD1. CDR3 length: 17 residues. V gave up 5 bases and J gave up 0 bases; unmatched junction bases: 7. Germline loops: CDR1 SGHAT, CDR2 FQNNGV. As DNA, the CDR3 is TGTGCCAGCAGCACATGGACAGGGGGACTAGCCAAAAACATTCAGTACTTC. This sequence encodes CASSTWTGGLAKNIQYF.

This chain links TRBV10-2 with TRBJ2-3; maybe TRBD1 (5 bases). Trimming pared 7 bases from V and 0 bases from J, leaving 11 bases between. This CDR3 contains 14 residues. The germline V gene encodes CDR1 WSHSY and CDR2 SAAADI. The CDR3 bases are TGCGCCAGCACGCGACAGACTAGCACAGATACGCAGTATTTT. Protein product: CASTRQTSTDTQYF.

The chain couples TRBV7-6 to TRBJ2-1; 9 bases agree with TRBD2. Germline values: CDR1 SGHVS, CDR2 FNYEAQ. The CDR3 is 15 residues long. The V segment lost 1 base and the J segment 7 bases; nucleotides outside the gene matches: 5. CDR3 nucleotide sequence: TGTGCCAGCAGCTTAGATGGTAGCGGGAGTAATGAGCAGTTCTTC. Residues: CASSLDGSGSNEQFF. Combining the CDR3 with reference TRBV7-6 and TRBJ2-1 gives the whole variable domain GAGVSQSPRYKVTKRGQDVALRCDPISGHVSLYWYRQALGQGPEFLTYFNYEAQQDKSGLPNDRFSAERPEGSISTLTIQRTEQRDSAMYRCASSLDGSGSNEQFFGPGTRLTVL.

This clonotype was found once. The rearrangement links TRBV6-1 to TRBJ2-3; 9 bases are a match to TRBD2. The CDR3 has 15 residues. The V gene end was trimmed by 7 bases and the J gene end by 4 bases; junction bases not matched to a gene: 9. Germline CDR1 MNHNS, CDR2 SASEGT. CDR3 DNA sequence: TGTGCCAGCACCAGAAGCGGGGGGCACGCAGATACGCAGTATTTT. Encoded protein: CASTRSGGHADTQYF.

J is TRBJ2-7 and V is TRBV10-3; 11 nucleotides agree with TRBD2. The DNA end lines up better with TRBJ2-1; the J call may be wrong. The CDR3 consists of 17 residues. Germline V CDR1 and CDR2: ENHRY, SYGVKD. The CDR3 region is CAISVGMTSGVYNEQFF. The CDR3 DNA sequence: TGTGCCATCAGTGTCGGTATGACTAGCGGGGTCTACAATGAGCAGTTCTTC.

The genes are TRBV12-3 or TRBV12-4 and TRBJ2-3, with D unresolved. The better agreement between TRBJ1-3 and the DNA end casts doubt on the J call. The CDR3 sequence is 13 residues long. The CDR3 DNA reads TGTGCCAGCAGTCTTCTCTCTGGAAACACCATATATTTT. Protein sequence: CASSLLSGNTIYF.

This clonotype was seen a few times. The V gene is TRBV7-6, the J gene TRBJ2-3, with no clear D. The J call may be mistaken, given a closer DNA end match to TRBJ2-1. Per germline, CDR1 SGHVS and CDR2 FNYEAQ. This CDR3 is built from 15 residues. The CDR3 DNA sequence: TGTGCCAGCAGCTTAGCGTGGGGTTACGACAATGAGCAGTTCTTC. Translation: CASSLAWGYDNEQFF.